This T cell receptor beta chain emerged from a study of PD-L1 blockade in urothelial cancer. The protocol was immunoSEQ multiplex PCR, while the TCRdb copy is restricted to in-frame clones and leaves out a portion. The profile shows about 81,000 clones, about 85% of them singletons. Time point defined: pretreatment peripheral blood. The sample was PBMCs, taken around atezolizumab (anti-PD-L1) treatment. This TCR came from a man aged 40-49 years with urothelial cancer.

Here the CDR3 DNA reads TGTGCCAGCAGCCTGCCGAGTTCTGGAAACACCATATATTTT. Translated, it gives CASSLPSSGNTIYF. This chain joins TRBV5-6 and TRBJ1-3; D unresolved. Germline loops: CDR1 SGHDT, CDR2 YYEEEE. V lost 4 bases to trimming and J lost 1 base, with 9 bases between them. The CDR3 is 14 residues long.